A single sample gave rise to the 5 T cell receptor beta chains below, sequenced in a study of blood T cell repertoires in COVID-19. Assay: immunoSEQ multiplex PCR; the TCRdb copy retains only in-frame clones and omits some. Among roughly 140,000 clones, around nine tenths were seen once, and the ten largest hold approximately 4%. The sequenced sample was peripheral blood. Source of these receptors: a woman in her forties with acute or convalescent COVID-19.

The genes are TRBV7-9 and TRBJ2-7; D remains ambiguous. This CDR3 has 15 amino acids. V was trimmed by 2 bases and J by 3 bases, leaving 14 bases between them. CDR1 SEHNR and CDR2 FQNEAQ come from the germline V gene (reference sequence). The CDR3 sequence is CASSLIEDPYYEQYF. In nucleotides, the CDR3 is TGTGCCAGCAGCTTAATAGAGGATCCATACTACGAGCAGTACTTC.

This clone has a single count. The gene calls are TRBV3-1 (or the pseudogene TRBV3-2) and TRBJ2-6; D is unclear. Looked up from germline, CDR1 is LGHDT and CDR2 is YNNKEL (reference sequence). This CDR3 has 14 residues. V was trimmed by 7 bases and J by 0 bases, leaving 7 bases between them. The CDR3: CASTTDSGANVLTF. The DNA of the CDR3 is TGTGCCAGCACCACAGACTCTGGGGCCAACGTCCTGACTTTC.

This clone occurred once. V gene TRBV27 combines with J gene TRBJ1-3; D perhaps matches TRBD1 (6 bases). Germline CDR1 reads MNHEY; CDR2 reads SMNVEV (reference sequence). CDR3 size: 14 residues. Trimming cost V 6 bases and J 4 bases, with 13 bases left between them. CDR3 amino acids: CASRRQGLGNTIYF. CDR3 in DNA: TGTGCCAGCAGGCGGCAGGGGTTAGGAAACACCATATATTTT.

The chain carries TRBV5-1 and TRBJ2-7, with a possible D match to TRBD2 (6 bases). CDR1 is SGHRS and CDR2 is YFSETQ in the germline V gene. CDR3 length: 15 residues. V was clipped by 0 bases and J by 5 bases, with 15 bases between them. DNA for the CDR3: TGCGCCAGCAGCTTGGCGGTCGGGAGAGGGGACGAGCAGTACTTC. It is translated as CASSLAVGRGDEQYF.

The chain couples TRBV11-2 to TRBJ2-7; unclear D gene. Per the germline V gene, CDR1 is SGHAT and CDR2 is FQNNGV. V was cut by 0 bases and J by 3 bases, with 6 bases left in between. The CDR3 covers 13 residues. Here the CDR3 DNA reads TGTGCCAGCAGCTTAGATGTTCACTACGAGCAGTACTTC. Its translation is CASSLDVHYEQYF.